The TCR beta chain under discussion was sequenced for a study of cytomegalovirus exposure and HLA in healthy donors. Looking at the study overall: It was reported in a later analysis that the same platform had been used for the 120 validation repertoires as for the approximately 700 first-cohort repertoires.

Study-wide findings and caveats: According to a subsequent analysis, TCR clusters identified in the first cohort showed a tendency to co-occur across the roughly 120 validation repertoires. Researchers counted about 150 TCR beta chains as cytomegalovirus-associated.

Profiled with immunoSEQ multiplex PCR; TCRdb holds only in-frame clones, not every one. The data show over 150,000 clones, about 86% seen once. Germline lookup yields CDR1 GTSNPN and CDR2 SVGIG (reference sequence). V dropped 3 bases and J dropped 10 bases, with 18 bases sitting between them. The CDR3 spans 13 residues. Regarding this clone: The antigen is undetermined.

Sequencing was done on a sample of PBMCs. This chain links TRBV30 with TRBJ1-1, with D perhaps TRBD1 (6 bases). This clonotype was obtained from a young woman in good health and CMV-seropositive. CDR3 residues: CAWSLRGGEGAFF. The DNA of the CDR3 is TGTGCCTGGAGCCTCAGGGGAGGGGAAGGAGCTTTCTTT.